A single sample gave rise to the 25 T cell receptor beta chains below, sequenced in a study of shared clonotypes between healthy human individuals. Libraries were prepared by immunoSEQ multiplex PCR; TCRdb keeps only in-frame clonotypes and omits some of them. The table lists approximately 400,000 clones, 90% to 98% of them singletons. The material sequenced was memory CD8+ T cells sorted from blood. Subset denoted: CD45RO+ cells pooled with CCR7-negative TemRA cells. All receptors derive from a man aged 25 to 40 in good health.

This chain uses TRBV5-1 with TRBJ2-3, with 9 bases identical to TRBD2. The CDR3 has 15 residues. V lost 4 bases, J lost 4 bases, and 7 bases stayed unmatched. CDR1 SGHRS and CDR2 YFSETQ come from the germline V gene. The CDR3 DNA is TGCGCCAGCAGCATAAGCGGGAGGACGGCAGATACGCAGTATTTT. Translation gives CASSISGRTADTQYF.

This sequence joins TRBV5-1 and TRBJ2-5, with D possibly TRBD1 on 5 matching bases. The CDR3 is 15 amino acids. CDR1 and CDR2 from the germline V gene are SGHRS and YFSETQ. V was cut by 0 bases and J by 2 bases, with 11 bases left in between. The CDR3 loop reads CASSLVPGHQETQYF. CDR3 nucleotide sequence: TGCGCCAGCAGCTTGGTCCCAGGACATCAAGAGACCCAGTACTTC.

The genes are TRBV5-8 and TRBJ1-1, with 9 bases lining up with TRBD1. This CDR3 is built from 13 residues. V gave up 4 bases and J gave up 4 bases; unmatched junction bases: 2. From germline, CDR1 is SGHTS and CDR2 YDEGEE. Here the CDR3 reads CASSPDRGTEAFF. The CDR3 nucleotides are TGTGCCAGCAGCCCGGACAGGGGCACTGAAGCTTTCTTT.

This chain connects TRBV10-2 to TRBJ2-7; 7 bases match TRBD2. J lost 0 bases, V lost 1 base, and 3 bases had no gene match. CDR1 WSHSY and CDR2 SAAADI come from the germline V gene. The CDR3 runs to 15 residues. The CDR3 is CASSELSGTSYEQYF. In nucleotides, the CDR3 is TGCGCCAGCAGTGAGTTGAGCGGGACCTCCTACGAGCAGTACTTC.

The chain links TRBV9 to TRBJ2-7; the D is unclear. This CDR3 comprises 14 residues. With 0 bases removed from V and 3 bases from J, the gap between germline ends came to 10 bases. CDR1 is SGDLS and CDR2 is YYNGEE in the germline V gene. CDR3 sequence: CASSVGATNYEQYF. The CDR3 DNA reads TGTGCCAGCAGCGTAGGCGCGACCAACTACGAGCAGTACTTC.

The rearrangement joins TRBV27 to TRBJ2-5; a possible D gene is TRBD2 (5 bases). The germline CDR1 and CDR2 sequences are MNHEY and SMNVEV (reference sequence). The length of the CDR3 is 14 residues. V gave up 2 bases and J gave up 4 bases, with 11 bases separating them. The CDR3 nucleotides are TGTGCCAGCAGTTTAGAAGCCCGGGGAGAGACCCAGTACTTC. Encoded protein: CASSLEARGETQYF.

The rearrangement joins TRBV6-5 to TRBJ1-2, with D possibly being TRBD1 (5 bases). Germline V gene lookup returns CDR1 MNHEY and CDR2 SVGAGI. The CDR3 consists of 12 residues. Deletions cut 6 bases from V and 8 bases from J, with 13 bases between. CDR3 bases: TGTGCCAGCAGGCCGGGGGAGGAGGGCTACACCTTC. Translating gives CASRPGEEGYTF.

Turning to this clone: Other DNA sequences in this specimen translate into the identical CDR3. The chain carries TRBV11-2 and TRBJ2-5; no definite D call. V was shortened by 3 bases and J by 5 bases, with 4 bases between the two germline ends. The CDR3 contains 11 residues. The germline V gene encodes CDR1 SGHAT and CDR2 FQNNGV. The CDR3 region is CASSLGETQYF. DNA for the CDR3: TGTGCCAGCAGCTTGGGGGAGACCCAGTACTTC.

The J gene is TRBJ2-3, the V gene TRBV5-6, with 11 bases matching TRBD2. Trimming removed 5 bases from V and 1 base from J; junction bases left unmatched: 3. Germline values: CDR1 SGHDT, CDR2 YYEEEE. The CDR3 runs 15 residues. CDR3 amino acids: CASSPGLAGTDTQYF. In nucleotides, the CDR3 is TGTGCCAGCAGTCCGGGACTAGCGGGCACAGATACGCAGTATTTT.

This rearrangement joins TRBV18 to TRBJ2-3; 13 bases match TRBD2. J gave up 4 bases and V 2 bases, and 6 bases lay outside the gene matches. Germline CDR1 is KGHSH and CDR2 is LQKENI. CDR3 length: 17 residues. The DNA for the CDR3 is TGTGCCAGCTCACCAGGACTAGCGGGAGTGCGTTCAGATACGCAGTATTTT. Its translation: CASSPGLAGVRSDTQYF.

The rearrangement joins TRBV21-1 to TRBJ2-7; the table calls TRBD2, which could not be checked here. TRBV21-1 is termed a pseudogene. The CDR3 covers 14 residues. The CDR3 reads CASSKAPAVYEQYF. In nucleotides, the CDR3 is TGTGCCAGCAGCAAGGCGCCGGCGGTTTACGAGCAGTACTTC.

CDR3 DNA: TGTGCCTGGAGTCGGTTTAGCACAGATACGCAGTATTTT. Its protein product is CAWSRFSTDTQYF. The chain is built from TRBV30 and TRBJ2-3; D is uncertain. Germline V gene data show CDR1 as GTSNPN and CDR2 as SVGIG (reference sequence). The length of the CDR3 is 13 residues. V was pared by 2 bases and J by 0 bases, with 6 bases between.

This clone was seen just once. The V gene is TRBV9, the J gene TRBJ2-3, with D possibly called TRBD1 or TRBD2 (5 bases each). Germline CDR1 reads SGDLS; CDR2 reads YYNGEE. The CDR3 sequence is 15 residues long. The V and J ends lost 1 base and 0 bases respectively, with 9 bases between them. CDR3 bases: TGTGCCAGCAGCGTATGGGACGGTAGCACAGATACGCAGTATTTT. It specifies CASSVWDGSTDTQYF.

This clone was recorded only once. The CDR3, as DNA: TGTGCCAGCAGCTTACAGGGGGACTTATACGAGCAGTACTTC. It translates to CASSLQGDLYEQYF. The V and J genes are TRBV7-9 and TRBJ2-7; tentatively, D is TRBD1 (7 bases). CDR1 is SEHNR, CDR2 FQNEAQ, per germline (reference sequence). CDR3 length: 14 residues. The V gene lost 2 bases and the J gene lost 4 bases, with 12 bases spanning the gap.

The chain is built from TRBV28 and TRBJ1-1; 8 bases agree with TRBD1. The CDR3 runs to 12 residues. The V segment lost 5 bases and the J segment 8 bases; nucleotides outside the gene matches: 4. CDR1 is MDHEN and CDR2 is SYDVKM in the germline V gene. Here the CDR3 reads CASSPGQGEAFF. The CDR3 DNA reads as TGTGCCAGCAGTCCAGGACAGGGAGAAGCTTTCTTT. Looking up the rest from reference TRBV28 and TRBJ1-1 gives the full variable domain: DVKVTQSSRYLVKRTGEKVFLECVQDMDHENMFWYRQDPGLGLRLIYFSYDVKMKEKGDIPEGYSVSREKKERFSLILESASTNQTSMYLCASSPGQGEAFFGQGTRLTVV.

This clone occurred once. This chain links TRBV7-2 with TRBJ2-1, with D tentatively TRBD2 (5 bases). V was cut by 4 bases and J by 6 bases, with 10 bases left in between. CDR3 length equals 13 residues. The germline V gene has CDR1 SGHTA and CDR2 FQGNSA. DNA for the CDR3: TGTGCCAGCAGCTCACTAGATTCCAATGAGCAGTTCTTC. Translating it yields CASSSLDSNEQFF.

The J gene is TRBJ2-3, the V gene TRBV20-1, with D uncertain. Germline values: CDR1 DFQATT, CDR2 SNEGSKA (reference sequence). The CDR3 is made up of 11 amino acids. Trimming took 6 bases from V and 5 from J, leaving 9 bases between them. The CDR3, as DNA: TGCAGTGCGGGATTTGGAGATACGCAGTATTTT. Translated, it gives CSAGFGDTQYF.

This chain joins TRBV6-1 and TRBJ2-5; the match to TRBD1 covers 8 bases. CDR1 and CDR2 (germline): MNHNS, SASEGT. The CDR3 spans 14 residues. J gave up 4 bases and V 1 base, and 2 bases lay outside the gene matches. CDR3 nucleotides: TGTGCCAGCAGTGAAGGCGGACAGGGAGAGACCCAGTACTTC. This gives the protein CASSEGGQGETQYF.

The V call is TRBV28, the J call TRBJ1-1; 8 nucleotides align to TRBD1. Germline CDR1 and CDR2: MDHEN and SYDVKM. This CDR3 comprises 15 residues. V shed 4 bases and J 5 bases; nucleotides not matched to a gene: 9. The CDR3 DNA follows: TGTGCCAGCAGTTCAGCCACCGGGACAGGAACTGAAGCTTTCTTT. This encodes CASSSATGTGTEAFF.

The rearrangement uses TRBV5-1 and TRBJ1-3, with no clear D. CDR1 and CDR2 (germline): SGHRS, YFSETQ. With 0 bases removed from V and 2 bases from J, the gap between germline ends came to 9 bases. The CDR3 has 15 amino acids. CDR3 coding DNA: TGCGCCAGCAGCTTGGCTTTTTGGGCTGGAAACACCATATATTTT. It translates to CASSLAFWAGNTIYF.

The chain recombines TRBV10-3 with TRBJ1-3, with D possibly matching TRBD1 (5 bases). The CDR3 spans 16 residues. The germline V gene has CDR1 ENHRY and CDR2 SYGVKD. CDR3 loop: CACGGVRPLSGNTIYF. CDR3 in DNA: TGTGCTTGCGGAGGGGTCCGTCCTCTCTCTGGAAACACCATATATTTT.

The V gene is TRBV9, the J gene TRBJ2-2; D not certain. Per germline, CDR1 SGDLS and CDR2 YYNGEE. The CDR3 has 15 amino acids. V shed 2 bases and J shed 4 bases, with 12 bases lying between them. In nucleotides, the CDR3 is TGTGCCAGCAGCGTCCGACTGACTGGCACCGGGGAGCTGTTTTTT. Translation gives CASSVRLTGTGELFF.

The chain employs TRBV6-5 and TRBJ1-5; D gene ambiguous. V shed 5 bases and J shed 4 bases, with 12 bases lying between them. The CDR3 runs 14 residues. CDR1 MNHEY and CDR2 SVGAGI come from the germline V gene. The CDR3, as DNA: TGTGCCAGCAGTAAGAGGCGTACGAATCAGCCCCAGCATTTT. Encoded protein: CASSKRRTNQPQHF.

The V gene is TRBV18, the J gene TRBJ2-3, with 9 nucleotides matching TRBD2. The germline gives CDR1 KGHSH, CDR2 LQKENI. The V and J ends lost 4 bases and 2 bases, in that order; junction bases with no gene match: 7. CDR3 size: 16 residues. Written as DNA, the CDR3 is TGTGCCAGCTCACGCCCGACTAGCGGCTTCACAGATACGCAGTATTTT. Translating gives CASSRPTSGFTDTQYF.

This chain joins TRBV6-6 and TRBJ1-4, with 7 bases aligning to TRBD1. V shed 6 bases and J 7 bases; nucleotides not matched to a gene: 11. CDR1 is MNHNY and CDR2 is SVGAGI in the germline V gene (reference sequence). CDR3 length: 15 residues. CDR3 in amino acids: CASRPSVQGTEKLFF. CDR3 DNA: TGTGCCAGCAGACCATCGGTACAGGGGACTGAAAAACTGTTTTTT.